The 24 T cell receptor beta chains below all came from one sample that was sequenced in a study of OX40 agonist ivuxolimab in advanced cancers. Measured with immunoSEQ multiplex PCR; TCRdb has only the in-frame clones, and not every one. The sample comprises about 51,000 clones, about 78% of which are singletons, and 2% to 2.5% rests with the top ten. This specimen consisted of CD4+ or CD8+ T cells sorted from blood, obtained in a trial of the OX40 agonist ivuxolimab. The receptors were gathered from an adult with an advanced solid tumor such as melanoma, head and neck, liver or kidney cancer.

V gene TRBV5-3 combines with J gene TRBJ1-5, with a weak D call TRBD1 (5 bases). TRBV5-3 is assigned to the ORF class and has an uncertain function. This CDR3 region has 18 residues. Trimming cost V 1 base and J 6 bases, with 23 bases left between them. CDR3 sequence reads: CARSLKTAGRSLGQPQHF. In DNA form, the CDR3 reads TGTGCCAGAAGCTTGAAAACAGCAGGGCGGTCATTAGGTCAGCCCCAGCATTTT.

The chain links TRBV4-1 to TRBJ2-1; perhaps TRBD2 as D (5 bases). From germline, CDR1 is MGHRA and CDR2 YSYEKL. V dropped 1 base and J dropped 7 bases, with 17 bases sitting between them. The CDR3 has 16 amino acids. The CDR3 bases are TGCGCCAGCAGCCAAGCCCGTGGGTTAGCGACTAATGAGCAGTTCTTC. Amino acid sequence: CASSQARGLATNEQFF.

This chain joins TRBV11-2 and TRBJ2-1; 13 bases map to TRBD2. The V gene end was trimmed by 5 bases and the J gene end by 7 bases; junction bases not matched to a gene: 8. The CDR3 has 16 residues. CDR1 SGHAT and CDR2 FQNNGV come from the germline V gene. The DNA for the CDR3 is TGTGCCAGCAGCCGAGAGGGACTAGCGGGATTTAATGAGCAGTTCTTC. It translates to CASSREGLAGFNEQFF.

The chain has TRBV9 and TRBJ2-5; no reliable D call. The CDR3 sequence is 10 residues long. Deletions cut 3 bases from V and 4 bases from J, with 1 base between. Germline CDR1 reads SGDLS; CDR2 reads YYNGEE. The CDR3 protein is CASSGETQYF. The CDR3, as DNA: TGTGCCAGCAGCGGAGAGACCCAGTACTTC.

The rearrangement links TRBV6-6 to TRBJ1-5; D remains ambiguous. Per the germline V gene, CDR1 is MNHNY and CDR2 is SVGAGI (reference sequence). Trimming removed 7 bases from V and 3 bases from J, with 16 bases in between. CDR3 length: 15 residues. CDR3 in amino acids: CASTLEGGLNQPQHF. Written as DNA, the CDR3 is TGTGCCAGCACCCTCGAGGGAGGCCTCAATCAGCCCCAGCATTTT.

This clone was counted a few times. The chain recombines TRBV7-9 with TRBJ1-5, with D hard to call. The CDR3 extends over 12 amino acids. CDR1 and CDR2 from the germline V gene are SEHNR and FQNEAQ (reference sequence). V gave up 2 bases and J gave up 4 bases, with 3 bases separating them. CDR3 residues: CASSLSNQPQHF. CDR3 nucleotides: TGTGCCAGCAGCTTATCGAATCAGCCCCAGCATTTT.

The CDR3 sequence is CASSRAETQYF. The CDR3 bases are TGTGCCAGCAGCAGGGCCGAGACCCAGTACTTC. The rearrangement joins TRBV5-6 to TRBJ2-5, with D hard to call. This CDR3 contains 11 residues. Trimming removed 4 bases at V and 5 bases at J, with 6 bases between. Per germline, CDR1 SGHDT and CDR2 YYEEEE. Based on the CDR3 plus reference TRBV5-6 and TRBJ2-5, the full variable domain is DAGVTQSPTHLIKTRGQQVTLRCSPKSGHDTVSWYQQALGQGPQFIFQYYEEEERQRGNFPDRFSGHQFPNYSSELNVNALLLGDSALYLCASSRAETQYFGPGTRLLVL.

The CDR3 sequence: CAWSVQQNQPQHF. The CDR3 DNA follows: TGTGCCTGGAGTGTTCAGCAAAATCAGCCCCAGCATTTT. The chain combines TRBV30 with TRBJ1-5; D gene uncertain. V lost 0 bases and J lost 4, with 7 bases in between. Germline-derived CDR1 and CDR2 are GTSNPN and SVGIG (reference sequence). This CDR3 contains 13 residues.

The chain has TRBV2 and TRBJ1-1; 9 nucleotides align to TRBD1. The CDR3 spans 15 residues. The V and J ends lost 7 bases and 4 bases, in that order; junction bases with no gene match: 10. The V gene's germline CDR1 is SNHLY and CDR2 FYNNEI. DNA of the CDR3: TGTGCCAGCAAACCGACAGGGGGTTATGGCACTGAAGCTTTCTTT. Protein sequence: CASKPTGGYGTEAFF.

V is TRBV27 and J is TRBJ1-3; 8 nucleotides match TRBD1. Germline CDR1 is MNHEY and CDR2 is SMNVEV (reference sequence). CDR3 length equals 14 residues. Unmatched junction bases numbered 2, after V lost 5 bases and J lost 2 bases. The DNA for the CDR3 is TGTGCCAGCAGTCGGACAGGGCCTGGAAACACCATATATTTT. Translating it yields CASSRTGPGNTIYF.

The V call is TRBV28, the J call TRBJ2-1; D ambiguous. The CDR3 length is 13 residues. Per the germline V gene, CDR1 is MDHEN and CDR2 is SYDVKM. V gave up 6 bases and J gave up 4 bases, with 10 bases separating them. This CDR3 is CASSQDGYNEQFF. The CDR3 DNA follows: TGTGCCAGCAGCCAGGACGGATACAATGAGCAGTTCTTC.

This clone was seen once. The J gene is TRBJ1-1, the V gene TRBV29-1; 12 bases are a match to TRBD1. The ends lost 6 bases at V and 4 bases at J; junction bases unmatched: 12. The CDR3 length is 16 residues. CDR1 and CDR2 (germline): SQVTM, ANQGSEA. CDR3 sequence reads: CSVSSRDRGRITEAFF. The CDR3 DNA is TGCAGCGTATCCAGCCGGGACAGGGGGCGGATCACTGAAGCTTTCTTT.

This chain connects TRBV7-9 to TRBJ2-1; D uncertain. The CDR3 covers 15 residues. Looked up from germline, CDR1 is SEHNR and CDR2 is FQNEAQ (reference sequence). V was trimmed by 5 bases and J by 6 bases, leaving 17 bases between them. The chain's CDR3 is CASSPGLPTRNEQFF. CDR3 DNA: TGTGCCAGCAGCCCCGGGCTACCTACGCGCAATGAGCAGTTCTTC.

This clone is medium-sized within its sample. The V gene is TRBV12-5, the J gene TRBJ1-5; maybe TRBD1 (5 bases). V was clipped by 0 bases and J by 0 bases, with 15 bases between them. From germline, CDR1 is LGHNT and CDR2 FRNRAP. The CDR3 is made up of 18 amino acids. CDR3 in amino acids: CASGLVRRGLYSNQPQHF. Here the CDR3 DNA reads TGTGCTAGTGGTTTGGTACGGAGGGGCCTATATAGCAATCAGCCCCAGCATTTT. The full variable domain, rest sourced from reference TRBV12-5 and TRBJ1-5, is DARVTQTPRHKVTEMGQEVTMRCQPILGHNTVFWYRQTMMQGLELLAYFRNRAPLDDSGMPKDRFSAEMPDATLATLKIQPSEPRDSAVYFCASGLVRRGLYSNQPQHFGDGTRLSIL.

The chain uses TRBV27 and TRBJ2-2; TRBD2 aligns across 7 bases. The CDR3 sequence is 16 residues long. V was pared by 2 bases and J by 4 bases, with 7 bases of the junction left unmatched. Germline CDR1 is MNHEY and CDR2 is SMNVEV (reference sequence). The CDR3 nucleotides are TGTGCCAGCAGTTTAGGGTGGGAGGGCCCCACCGGGGAGCTGTTTTTT. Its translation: CASSLGWEGPTGELFF.

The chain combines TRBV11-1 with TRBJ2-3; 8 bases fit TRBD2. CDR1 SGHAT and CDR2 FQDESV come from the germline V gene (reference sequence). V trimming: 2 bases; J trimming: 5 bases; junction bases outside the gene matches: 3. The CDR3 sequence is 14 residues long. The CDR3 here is CASSLSLAGDTQYF. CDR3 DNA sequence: TGTGCCAGCAGCTTATCGCTAGCGGGAGATACGCAGTATTTT.

CDR3 sequence: CASAGGGIGSYEQYF. The CDR3 coding sequence is TGTGCCAGTGCCGGCGGGGGGATTGGCTCCTACGAGCAGTACTTC. V gene TRBV19 combines with J gene TRBJ2-5, with 8 positions matching TRBD2. Judging by the DNA end, TRBJ2-7 fits better; the J call may be wrong. CDR3 length: 15 amino acids. Germline V lookup: CDR1 LNHDA, CDR2 SQIVND (reference sequence).

CDR3 DNA sequence: TGTGCCAGCAGCCATCGGGGGGAAAAACTGTTTTTT. Protein: CASSHRGEKLFF. V and J are TRBV11-2 and TRBJ1-4, with D maybe TRBD1 (5 bases). V gave up 5 bases and J gave up 8 bases, with 9 bases separating them. Germline CDR1 and CDR2: SGHAT and FQNNGV. This CDR3 is built from 12 residues.

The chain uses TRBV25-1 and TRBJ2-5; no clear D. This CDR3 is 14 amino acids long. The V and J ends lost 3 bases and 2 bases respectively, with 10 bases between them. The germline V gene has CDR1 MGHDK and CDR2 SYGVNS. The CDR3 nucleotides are TGTGCCAGCAGTGATCCCGGACGACAAGAGACCCAGTACTTC. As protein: CASSDPGRQETQYF. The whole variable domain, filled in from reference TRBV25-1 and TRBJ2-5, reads EADIYQTPRYLVIGTGKKITLECSQTMGHDKMYWYQQDPGMELHLIHYSYGVNSTEKGDLSSESTVSRIRTEHFPLTLESARPSHTSQYLCASSDPGRQETQYFGPGTRLLVL.

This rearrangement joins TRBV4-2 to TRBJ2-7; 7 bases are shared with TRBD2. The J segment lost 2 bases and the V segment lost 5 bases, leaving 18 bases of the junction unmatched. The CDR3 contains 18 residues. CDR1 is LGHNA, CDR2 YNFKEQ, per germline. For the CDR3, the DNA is TGTGCCAGCAGCTACATGTGGGCTAGCGGTCAGAGGGCCTACGAGCAGTACTTC. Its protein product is CASSYMWASGQRAYEQYF.

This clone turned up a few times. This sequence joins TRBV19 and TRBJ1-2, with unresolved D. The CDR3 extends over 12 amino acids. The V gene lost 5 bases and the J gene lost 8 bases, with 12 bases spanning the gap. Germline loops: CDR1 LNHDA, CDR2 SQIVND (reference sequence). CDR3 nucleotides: TGTGCCAGTAGTGCAGGTCTGGGAGGCTACACCTTC. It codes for CASSAGLGGYTF. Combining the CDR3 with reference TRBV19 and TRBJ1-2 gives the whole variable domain DGGITQSPKYLFRKEGQNVTLSCEQNLNHDAMYWYRQDPGQGLRLIYYSQIVNDFQKGDIAEGYSVSREKKESFPLTVTSAQKNPTAFYLCASSAGLGGYTFGSGTRLTVV.

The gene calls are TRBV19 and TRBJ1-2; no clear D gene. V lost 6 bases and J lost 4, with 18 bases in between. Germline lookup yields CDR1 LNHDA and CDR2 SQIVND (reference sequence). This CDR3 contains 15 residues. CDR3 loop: CASSPGRNSPYGYTF. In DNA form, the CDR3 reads TGTGCCAGTAGCCCAGGACGGAACTCACCCTATGGCTACACCTTC.

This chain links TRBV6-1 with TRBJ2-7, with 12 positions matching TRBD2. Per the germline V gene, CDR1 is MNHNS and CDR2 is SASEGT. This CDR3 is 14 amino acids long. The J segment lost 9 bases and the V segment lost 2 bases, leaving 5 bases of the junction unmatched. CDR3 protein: CASSELAGGPGQYF. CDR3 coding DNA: TGTGCCAGCAGTGAACTAGCGGGAGGGCCCGGGCAGTACTTC.

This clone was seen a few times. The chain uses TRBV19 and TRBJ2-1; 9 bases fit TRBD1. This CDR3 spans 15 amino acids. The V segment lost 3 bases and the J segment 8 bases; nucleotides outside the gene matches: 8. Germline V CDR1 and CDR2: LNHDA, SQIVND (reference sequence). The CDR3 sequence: CASSIGTGNSYEQFF. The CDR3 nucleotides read TGTGCCAGTAGTATCGGGACAGGGAATAGCTATGAGCAGTTCTTC.